The 25 T cell receptor beta chains in this list originate from one sample, sequenced in a study of blood T cells in healthy people across ages. Together with a sample-barcoded 5' primer, a J-beta primer mix was included in a second PCR lasting about 6 to 11 cycles. TCRdb independently ran MiXCR on the 5' RACE reads; one entry per CDR3 protein. This table holds almost 1 million distinct CDR3 sequences, about 53% found once. Specimen: blood. These receptor sequences come from a woman aged 55-69 years in good health.

This chain links TRBV18 with TRBJ2-7, with 8 bases identical to TRBD1. Germline V gene data show CDR1 as KGHSH and CDR2 as LQKENI. V was pared by 3 bases and J by 1 base, with 11 bases of the junction left unmatched. CDR3 size: 17 residues. This CDR3 is CASSPSVGQGASYEQYF. The CDR3 DNA sequence: TGTGCCAGCTCACCGTCGGTGGGGCAGGGGGCTTCCTACGAGCAGTACTTC. Supplemented by reference TRBV18 and TRBJ2-7, the full variable domain reads NAGVMQNPRHLVRRRGQEARLRCSPMKGHSHVYWYRQLPEEGLKFMVYLQKENIIDESGMPKERFSAEFPKEGPSILRIQQVVRGDSAAYFCASSPSVGQGASYEQYFGPGTRLTVT.

The V call is TRBV20-1, the J call TRBJ2-3; a possible D gene is TRBD2 (6 bases). The V end was cut by 6 bases, the J end by 0 bases, with 10 bases between. CDR3 length equals 13 residues. Germline CDR1 is DFQATT and CDR2 is SNEGSKA (reference sequence). The CDR3 region is CSAIAASTDTQYF. CDR3 coding DNA: TGCAGTGCAATAGCGGCTAGCACAGATACGCAGTATTTT.

This clonotype was detected a few times. This chain links TRBV12-3 or TRBV12-4 with TRBJ1-2, with D perhaps TRBD1 (5 bases). This CDR3 is 14 amino acids long. The V end was cut by 0 bases, the J end by 8 bases, with 13 bases between. The CDR3 reads CASSLAKLGEGYTF. As DNA, the CDR3 is TGTGCCAGCAGTTTAGCGAAACTGGGGGAAGGCTACACCTTC.

The chain uses TRBV20-1 and TRBJ2-7; perhaps TRBD1 as D (5 bases). The CDR3 consists of 12 residues. From germline, CDR1 is DFQATT and CDR2 SNEGSKA (reference sequence). V lost 3 bases to trimming and J lost 4 bases, with 10 bases between them. Here the CDR3 reads CSARVQGYEQYF. The CDR3, as DNA: TGCAGTGCTAGGGTGCAGGGATACGAGCAGTACTTC.

The chain links TRBV27 to TRBJ2-3, with D perhaps matching TRBD1 (6 bases). V gave up 7 bases and J gave up 4 bases, with 27 bases separating them. The CDR3 has 18 amino acids. The germline CDR1 and CDR2 sequences are MNHEY and SMNVEV (reference sequence). CDR3: CASTPMGRGIRPADTQYF. In nucleotides, the CDR3 is TGTGCCAGCACGCCCATGGGCAGGGGAATCCGCCCCGCAGATACGCAGTATTTT.

Remarks on this clonotype: Sequence at one end of the junction differs from germline and may be a read error. The chain is built from TRBV7-6 and TRBJ2-7; the D is unclear. Looked up from germline, CDR1 is SGHVS and CDR2 is FNYEAQ. This CDR3 contains 15 residues. The CDR3 protein is CTSSPTLGQNYEQYF. As DNA, the CDR3 is TGTACCAGCAGCCCTACCCTTGGGCAGAACTACGAGCAGTACTTC.

This clonotype was recorded a few times. The chain links TRBV10-3 to TRBJ2-3, with D possibly being TRBD2 (6 bases). The germline gives CDR1 ENHRY, CDR2 SYGVKD. CDR3 length equals 19 residues. V shed 0 bases and J shed 2 bases, with 21 bases lying between them. CDR3 in amino acids: CAISESNSAMVLATDTQYF. The DNA of the CDR3 is TGTGCCATCAGTGAGTCGAATTCCGCTATGGTACTAGCCACAGATACGCAGTATTTT.

This chain uses TRBV18 with TRBJ1-5, with D maybe TRBD1 (5 bases). With 2 bases removed from V and 1 base from J, the gap between germline ends came to 12 bases. Germline CDR1 reads KGHSH; CDR2 reads LQKENI. This CDR3 contains 16 residues. In nucleotides, the CDR3 is TGTGCCAGCTCACCAACAGCAGGGACGAGCAATCAGCCCCAGCATTTT. This codes for CASSPTAGTSNQPQHF.

A word on this clonotype: At one end, the junction sequence differs from germline, possibly due to a read error. V and J are TRBV11-1 and TRBJ2-7; 10 bases agree with TRBD1. TRBJ2-5 explains the end of the DNA better; the J call may be wrong. Germline V CDR1 and CDR2: SGHAT, FQDESV (reference sequence). The CDR3 is made up of 15 amino acids. The CDR3 DNA sequence: TGTGCCGGCAGCTCTGGTGGGACAGGGGAAGAGACCCAGTACTTC. Translation gives CAGSSGGTGEETQYF.

The V and J genes are TRBV28 and TRBJ2-3, with 9 bases fitting TRBD1. The CDR3 has 18 amino acids. The germline CDR1 and CDR2 sequences are MDHEN and SYDVKM. V lost 6 bases and J lost 2; bases outside the gene matches: 15. The CDR3 DNA follows: TGTGCCAGCAGCCTAAAAAGGCCGGGACAGGGCATCACAGATACGCAGTATTTT. Its protein product is CASSLKRPGQGITDTQYF.

This chain joins TRBV7-8 and TRBJ2-3; TRBD2 agrees at 12 bases. Germline trimming cut 5 bases from V and 6 bases from J; bases unmatched to any gene: 9. This CDR3 has 16 residues. Germline CDR1 is SGHVS and CDR2 is FQNEAQ. CDR3 bases: TGTGCCAGCAGCCCTAAGAGACTAGCGGGAGCCGATACGCAGTATTTT. Its translation is CASSPKRLAGADTQYF.

The chain is built from TRBV4-2 and TRBJ2-4; the D gene is possibly TRBD2 (6 bases). Trimming took 0 bases from V and 9 from J, leaving 15 bases between them. CDR3 size: 15 residues. Germline V gives CDR1 LGHNA, CDR2 YNFKEQ. CDR3 sequence reads: CASSQDRGGVGIQYF. CDR3 bases: TGTGCCAGCAGCCAAGATCGGGGAGGCGTCGGCATTCAGTACTTC.

The chain uses TRBV10-1 and TRBJ2-3, with D tentatively TRBD1 (6 bases). CDR1 is WNHNN, CDR2 SYGVQD, per germline (reference sequence). The CDR3 has 14 amino acids. Deletions cut 6 bases from V and 4 bases from J, with 14 bases between. CDR3 nucleotides: TGCGCCAGCAGCCGGGACACCCCTTCAGATACGCAGTATTTT. The encoded protein is CASSRDTPSDTQYF.

The V and J genes are TRBV3-1 and TRBJ2-3; TRBD2 agrees at 10 bases. Trimming removed 3 bases from V and 2 bases from J; junction bases left unmatched: 8. CDR3 size: 17 residues. Germline V gene data show CDR1 as LGHDT and CDR2 as YNNKEL (reference sequence). In DNA form, the CDR3 reads TGTGCCAGCAGCCAGGAAGGGACTAGCGCGGTCACAGATACGCAGTATTTT. This sequence encodes CASSQEGTSAVTDTQYF.

CDR3 loop: CASSRYGTASSYEQYF. Here the CDR3 DNA reads TGTGCCAGCTCACGATATGGGACGGCCAGCTCCTACGAGCAGTACTTC. This chain links TRBV18 with TRBJ2-7; D is perhaps TRBD1 or TRBD2 (5 bases each). The CDR3 is made up of 16 amino acids. The germline V gene has CDR1 KGHSH and CDR2 LQKENI. The V gene lost 4 bases and the J gene lost 0 bases, with 16 bases spanning the gap.

CDR3 nucleotides: TGTGCCAGCAGTTACTCTCAGGGGTGGGATGAGCAGTTCTTC. This sequence encodes CASSYSQGWDEQFF. This rearrangement joins TRBV6-6 to TRBJ2-1, with D perhaps matching TRBD1 (6 bases). This CDR3 has 14 amino acids. The V end was cut by 0 bases, the J end by 8 bases, with 11 bases between. Germline V lookup: CDR1 MNHNY, CDR2 SVGAGI (reference sequence).

This chain joins TRBV20-1 and TRBJ2-7; 7 positions agree with TRBD1. The CDR3 runs 13 residues. The V gene's germline CDR1 is DFQATT and CDR2 SNEGSKA (reference sequence). Trimming removed 5 bases from V and 2 bases from J; junction bases left unmatched: 6. The CDR3 reads CSAYDRVAYEQYF. CDR3 nucleotides: TGCAGTGCTTACGACAGGGTGGCCTACGAGCAGTACTTC.

The gene calls are TRBV6-5 and TRBJ2-5; D ambiguous. Germline assignment: CDR1 MNHEY and CDR2 SVGAGI. The CDR3 has 14 amino acids. V was trimmed by 0 bases and J by 1 base, leaving 6 bases between them. The CDR3 DNA reads TGTGCCAGCAGTTACTCGTACCTCCAAGAGACCCAGTACTTC. Translating gives CASSYSYLQETQYF.

The chain has TRBV28 and TRBJ2-7, with 9 bases aligning to TRBD1. With 7 bases clipped from V and 4 bases from J, the junction kept 11 bases outside the gene matches. Germline CDR1 MDHEN, CDR2 SYDVKM. The CDR3 contains 15 residues. The CDR3 is CASKTPWTGDYEQYF. Written as DNA, the CDR3 is TGTGCCAGCAAAACACCGTGGACAGGGGATTACGAGCAGTACTTC.

The gene calls are TRBV5-1 and TRBJ2-2; 13 bases are a match to TRBD2. The CDR3 sequence is 16 residues long. The V gene's germline CDR1 is SGHRS and CDR2 YFSETQ. Trimming cost V 3 bases and J 7 bases; bases outside gene matches: 6. The CDR3 nucleotides are TGCGCCAGCAGCTCTACTAGCGGGAGGGTCGTCGGGGAGCTGTTTTTT. Its protein product is CASSSTSGRVVGELFF. Based on the CDR3 plus reference TRBV5-1 and TRBJ2-2, the full variable domain is KAGVTQTPRYLIKTRGQQVTLSCSPISGHRSVSWYQQTPGQGLQFLFEYFSETQRNKGNFPGRFSGRQFSNSRSEMNVSTLELGDSALYLCASSSTSGRVVGELFFGEGSRLTVL.

V is TRBV9 and J is TRBJ2-1; no clear D. V lost 0 bases and J lost 9, with 4 bases in between. The CDR3 contains 11 residues. Looked up from germline, CDR1 is SGDLS and CDR2 is YYNGEE. The CDR3 sequence: CASSVESEQFF. The CDR3 DNA sequence: TGTGCCAGCAGCGTAGAGAGTGAGCAGTTCTTC.

This chain links TRBV28 with TRBJ2-3, with 9 bases fitting TRBD2. Germline V gene lookup returns CDR1 MDHEN and CDR2 SYDVKM. Losses at the gene ends were 6 bases for V and 5 bases for J; bases not matched to a gene: 6. CDR3 size: 14 residues. Here the CDR3 DNA reads TGTGCCAGCAGACCAAGCGGGAGGTTAGATACGCAGTATTTT. It translates to CASRPSGRLDTQYF.

The genes are TRBV24-1 and TRBJ2-1; 11 nucleotides match TRBD2. Germline values: CDR1 KGHDR, CDR2 SFDVKD. Trimming cost V 4 bases and J 1 base; bases outside gene matches: 2. CDR3 size: 16 residues. Here the CDR3 DNA reads TGTGCCACCAGTGAACCTAGCGGGGGGTCCTACAATGAGCAGTTCTTC. It specifies CATSEPSGGSYNEQFF.

This chain uses TRBV5-5 with TRBJ1-4; D perhaps matches TRBD1 (5 bases). CDR1 is SGHKS and CDR2 is YYEKEE in the germline V gene (reference sequence). The V gene lost 4 bases and the J gene lost 8 bases, with 18 bases spanning the gap. This CDR3 has 15 residues. The CDR3 sequence: CASSNQAPRDEKLFF. The CDR3 DNA reads as TGTGCCAGCAGCAACCAGGCTCCAAGGGACGAAAAACTGTTTTTT. Full variable domain (outside the CDR3, taken from reference TRBV5-5 and TRBJ1-4): DAGVTQSPTHLIKTRGQQVTLRCSPISGHKSVSWYQQVLGQGPQFIFQYYEKEERGRGNFPDRFSARQFPNYSSELNVNALLLGDSALYLCASSNQAPRDEKLFFGSGTQLSVL.

In this sample, this clonotype turned up once. The gene calls are TRBV7-7 and TRBJ2-3; D is perhaps TRBD2 (6 bases). Germline V gene data show CDR1 as SSHAT and CDR2 as FNYEAQ (reference sequence). Trimming pared 5 bases from V and 2 bases from J, leaving 14 bases between. CDR3 length equals 15 residues. CDR3 coding DNA: TGTGCCAGCAGCCTAGGGGACTTCCACACAGATACGCAGTATTTT. This gives the protein CASSLGDFHTDTQYF. Drawing the rest from reference TRBV7-7 and TRBJ2-3, the complete variable domain is GAGVSQSPRYKVTKRGQDVTLRCDPISSHATLYWYQQALGQGPEFLTYFNYEAQPDKSGLPSDRFSAERPEGSISTLTIQRTEQRDSAMYRCASSLGDFHTDTQYFGPGTRLTVL.